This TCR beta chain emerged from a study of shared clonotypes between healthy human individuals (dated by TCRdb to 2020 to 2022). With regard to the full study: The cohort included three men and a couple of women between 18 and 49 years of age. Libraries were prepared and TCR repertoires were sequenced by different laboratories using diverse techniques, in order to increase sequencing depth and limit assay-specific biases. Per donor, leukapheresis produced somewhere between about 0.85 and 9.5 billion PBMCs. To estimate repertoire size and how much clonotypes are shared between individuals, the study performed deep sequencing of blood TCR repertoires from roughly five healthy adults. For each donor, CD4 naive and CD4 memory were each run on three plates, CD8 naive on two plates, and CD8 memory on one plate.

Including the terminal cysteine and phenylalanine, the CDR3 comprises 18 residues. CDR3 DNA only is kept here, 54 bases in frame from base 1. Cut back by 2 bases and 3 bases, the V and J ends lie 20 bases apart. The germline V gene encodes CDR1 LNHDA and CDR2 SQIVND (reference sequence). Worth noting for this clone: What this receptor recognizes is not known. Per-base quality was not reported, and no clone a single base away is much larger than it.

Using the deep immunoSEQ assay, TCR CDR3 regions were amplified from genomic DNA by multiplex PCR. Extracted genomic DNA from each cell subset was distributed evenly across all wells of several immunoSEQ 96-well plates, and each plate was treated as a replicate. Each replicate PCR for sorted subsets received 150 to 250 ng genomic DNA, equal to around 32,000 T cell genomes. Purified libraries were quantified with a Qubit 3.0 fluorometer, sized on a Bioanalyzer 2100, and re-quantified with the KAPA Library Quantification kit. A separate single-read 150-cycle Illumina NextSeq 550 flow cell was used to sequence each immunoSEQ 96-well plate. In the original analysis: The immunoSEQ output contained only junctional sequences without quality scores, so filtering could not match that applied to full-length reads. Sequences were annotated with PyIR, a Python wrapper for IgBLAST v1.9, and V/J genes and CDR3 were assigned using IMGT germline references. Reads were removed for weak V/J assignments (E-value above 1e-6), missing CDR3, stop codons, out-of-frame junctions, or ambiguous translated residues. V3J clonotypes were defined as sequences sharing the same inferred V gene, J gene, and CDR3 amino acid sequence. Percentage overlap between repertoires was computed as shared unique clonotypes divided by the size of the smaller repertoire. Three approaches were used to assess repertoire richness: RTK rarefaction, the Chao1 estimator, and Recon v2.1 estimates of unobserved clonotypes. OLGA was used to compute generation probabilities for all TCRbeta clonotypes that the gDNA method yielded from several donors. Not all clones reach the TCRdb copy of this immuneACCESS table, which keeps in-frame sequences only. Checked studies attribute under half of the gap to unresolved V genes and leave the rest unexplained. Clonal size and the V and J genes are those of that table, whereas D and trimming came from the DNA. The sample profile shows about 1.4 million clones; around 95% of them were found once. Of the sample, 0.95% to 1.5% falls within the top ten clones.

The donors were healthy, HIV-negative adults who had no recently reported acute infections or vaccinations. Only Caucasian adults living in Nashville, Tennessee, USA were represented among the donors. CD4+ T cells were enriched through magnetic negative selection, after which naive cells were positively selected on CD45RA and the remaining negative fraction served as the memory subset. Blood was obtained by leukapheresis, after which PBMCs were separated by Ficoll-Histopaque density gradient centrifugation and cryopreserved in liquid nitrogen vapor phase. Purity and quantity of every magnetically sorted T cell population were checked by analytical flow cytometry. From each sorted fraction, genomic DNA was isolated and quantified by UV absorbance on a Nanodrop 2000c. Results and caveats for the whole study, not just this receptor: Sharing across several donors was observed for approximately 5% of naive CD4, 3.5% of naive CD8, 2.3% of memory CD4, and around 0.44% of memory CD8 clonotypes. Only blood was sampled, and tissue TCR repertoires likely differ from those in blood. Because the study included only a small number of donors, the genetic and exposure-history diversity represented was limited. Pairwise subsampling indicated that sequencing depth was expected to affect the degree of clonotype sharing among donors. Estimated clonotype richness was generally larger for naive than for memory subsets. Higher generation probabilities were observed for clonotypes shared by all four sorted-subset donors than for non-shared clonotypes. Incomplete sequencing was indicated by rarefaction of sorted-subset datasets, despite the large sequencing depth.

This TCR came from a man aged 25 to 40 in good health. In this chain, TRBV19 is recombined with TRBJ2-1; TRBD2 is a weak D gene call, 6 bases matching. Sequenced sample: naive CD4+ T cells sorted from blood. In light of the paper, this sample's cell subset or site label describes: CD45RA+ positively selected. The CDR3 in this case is CASSIIDIGGVVYNEQFF. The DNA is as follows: TGTGCCAGTAGTATAATCGATATCGGCGGGGTAGTCTACAATGAGCAGTTCTTC.